These 7 T cell receptor beta chains share one sample of origin, sequenced in a study of blood T cell repertoires in COVID-19. TCRdb's table, derived via immunoSEQ multiplex PCR, lists solely in-frame clones and lacks some. This sample carries some 31,000 clones, approximately 80% of them seen once, and the ten largest clones take about 7.4%. The sample was peripheral blood. These TCRs come from a woman aged 55-70 years with acute or convalescent COVID-19.

This clone was recorded a few times. The V gene is TRBV2, the J gene TRBJ1-2; no clear D. Germline-derived CDR1 and CDR2 are SNHLY and FYNNEI. The V end was cut by 6 bases, the J end by 1 base, with 6 bases between. The CDR3 has 12 amino acids. In nucleotides, the CDR3 is TGTGCCAGCAGCCTACTTAACTATGGCTACACCTTC. Its translation: CASSLLNYGYTF.

This clone was seen more than once but under ten times. V usage is TRBV2 and J usage is TRBJ2-3, with D tentatively TRBD2 (6 bases). Trimming took 6 bases from V and 2 from J, leaving 9 bases between them. Germline assignment: CDR1 SNHLY and CDR2 FYNNEI. The CDR3 loop spans 13 amino acids. The CDR3 sequence: CASRGGLTDTQYF. The CDR3 DNA sequence: TGTGCCAGCAGGGGGGGTCTCACAGATACGCAGTATTTT.

The chain has TRBV18 and TRBJ2-3; perhaps TRBD2 as D (5 bases). Trimming pared 6 bases from V and 7 bases from J, leaving 20 bases between. Germline lookup yields CDR1 KGHSH and CDR2 LQKENI. The CDR3 has 15 amino acids. This CDR3 is CASSRGSLLENTQYF. CDR3 coding DNA: TGTGCCAGCTCCCGCGGGTCTCTCCTAGAGAATACGCAGTATTTT.

This clone was counted between two and nine times. This chain links TRBV7-9 with TRBJ1-2, with D possibly TRBD1 on 6 matching bases. Germline assignment: CDR1 SEHNR and CDR2 FQNEAQ (reference sequence). The CDR3 has 11 residues. Trimming removed 7 bases from V and 6 bases from J, with 9 bases in between. Written as DNA, the CDR3 is TGTGCCAGCATGGCAGGGGATGGCTACACCTTC. Translating gives CASMAGDGYTF.

Regarding this clone: Germline and junction disagree at one end, which may indicate a read error. The chain joins TRBV3-1 (or the pseudogene TRBV3-2) to TRBJ2-3; TRBD1 is a possible D gene (5 bases). CDR1 LGHDT and CDR2 YNNKEL come from the germline V gene (reference sequence). The CDR3 extends over 12 amino acids. The CDR3 sequence: CASSPGPGGGHF. The CDR3 coding sequence is TGTGCCAGCAGCCCAGGGCCTGGCGGTGGGCATTTT.

The chain is built from TRBV5-1 and TRBJ2-3, with 9 positions matching TRBD1. This CDR3 contains 16 residues. Trimming took 0 bases from V and 4 from J; bases not matched to a gene: 6. Germline V CDR1 and CDR2: SGHRS, YFSETQ. The CDR3 is CASSLGTGGVPDTQYF. Here the CDR3 DNA reads TGCGCCAGCAGCTTGGGTACAGGGGGCGTACCAGATACGCAGTATTTT.

The V call is TRBV2, the J call TRBJ2-7, with a weak D call TRBD1 (6 bases). The CDR3 totals 15 residues. The V and J ends lost 2 bases and 2 bases respectively, with 13 bases between them. Looked up from germline, CDR1 is SNHLY and CDR2 is FYNNEI. The CDR3: CASSEWGTQTYEQYF. The CDR3, as DNA: TGTGCCAGCAGTGAATGGGGGACACAAACCTACGAGCAGTACTTC.